This entry features one T cell receptor (beta chain) sequence. Its antigen is currently unknown. The data originate from a study of T cells in narcolepsy. Findings and caveats of the study: Autoreactive clonotypes reportedly recurred in blood of same and different patients, not controls. No autoreactive T cell clone sequences appeared in some memory CD4+ repertoires. Same-patient CSF and blood CD4+ T cell clonotypes included HCRT-specific and TRIB2-specific autoreactive ones.

Per germline, CDR1 SGHRS and CDR2 YFSETQ. This CDR3 contains 15 residues. With 1 base clipped from V and 7 bases from J, the junction kept 4 bases outside the gene matches. The table came from immunoSEQ multiplex PCR; TCRdb's copy has only in-frame clones and leaves some out. There are about 35,000 clones in the sample; approximately 77% occur only once, and roughly 2% lies in the top ten. The sequenced sample consisted of memory (CD45RA-) CD4+ T cells from blood. The V gene is TRBV5-1, the J gene TRBJ1-6; the match to TRBD1 covers 8 bases. This TCR was sampled from a human donor in good health. This CDR3 reads CASSLSGGENSPLHF. DNA for the CDR3: TGCGCCAGCAGCTTGTCAGGGGGCGAGAATTCACCCCTCCACTTT.